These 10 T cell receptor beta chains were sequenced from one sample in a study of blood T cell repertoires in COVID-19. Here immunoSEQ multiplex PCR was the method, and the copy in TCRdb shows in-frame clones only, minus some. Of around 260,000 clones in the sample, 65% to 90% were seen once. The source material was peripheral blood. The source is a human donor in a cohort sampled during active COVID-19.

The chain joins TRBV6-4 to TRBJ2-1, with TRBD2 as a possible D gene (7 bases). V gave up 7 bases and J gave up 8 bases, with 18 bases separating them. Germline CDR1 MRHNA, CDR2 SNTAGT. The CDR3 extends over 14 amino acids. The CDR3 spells CASKRLAGADEQFF. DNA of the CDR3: TGTGCCAGCAAGCGACTAGCAGGGGCGGATGAGCAGTTCTTC.

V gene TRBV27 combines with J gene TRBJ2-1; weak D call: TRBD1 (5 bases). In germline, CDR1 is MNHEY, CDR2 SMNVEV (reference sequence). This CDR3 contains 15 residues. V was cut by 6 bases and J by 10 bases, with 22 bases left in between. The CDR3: CASSRSTAGFREQFF. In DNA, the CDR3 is TGTGCCAGCAGCCGATCCACTGCAGGGTTCAGGGAGCAGTTCTTC.

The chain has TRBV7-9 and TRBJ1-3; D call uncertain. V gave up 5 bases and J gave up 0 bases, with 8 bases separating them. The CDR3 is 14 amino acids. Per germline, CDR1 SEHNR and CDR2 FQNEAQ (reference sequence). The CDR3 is CASSPSSSGNTIYF. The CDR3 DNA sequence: TGTGCCAGCAGCCCCAGTTCCTCTGGAAACACCATATATTTT.

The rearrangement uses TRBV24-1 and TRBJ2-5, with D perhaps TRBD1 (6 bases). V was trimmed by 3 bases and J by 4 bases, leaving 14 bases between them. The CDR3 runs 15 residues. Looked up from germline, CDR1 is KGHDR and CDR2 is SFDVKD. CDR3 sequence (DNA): TGTGCCACCAGTGATGCCGGGACATTAGGAGAGACCCAGTACTTC. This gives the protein CATSDAGTLGETQYF.

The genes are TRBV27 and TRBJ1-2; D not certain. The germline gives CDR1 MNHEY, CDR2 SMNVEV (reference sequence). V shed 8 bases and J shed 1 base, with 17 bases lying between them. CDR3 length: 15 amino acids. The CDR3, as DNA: TGTGCCAGCGGCAGCCTTTCCAGCGGTAACTATGGCTACACCTTC. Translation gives CASGSLSSGNYGYTF.

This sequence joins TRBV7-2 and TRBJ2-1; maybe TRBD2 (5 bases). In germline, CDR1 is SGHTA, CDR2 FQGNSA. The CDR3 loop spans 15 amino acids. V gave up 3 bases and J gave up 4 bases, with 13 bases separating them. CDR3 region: CASSLSRASYNEQFF. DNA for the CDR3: TGTGCCAGCAGCTTGTCGCGGGCAAGTTACAATGAGCAGTTCTTC.

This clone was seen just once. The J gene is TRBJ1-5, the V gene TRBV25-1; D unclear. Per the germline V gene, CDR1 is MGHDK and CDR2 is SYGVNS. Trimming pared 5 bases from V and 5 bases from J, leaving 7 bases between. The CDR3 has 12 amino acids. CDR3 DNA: TGTGCCAGCAGTTTACAAGATCAGCCCCAGCATTTT. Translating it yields CASSLQDQPQHF.

The CDR3 bases are TGCAGTGCTAGTGACAGGGCTGGGGCCAACGTCCTGACTTTC. The encoded protein is CSASDRAGANVLTF. The J gene is TRBJ2-6, the V gene TRBV20-1; 7 bases fit TRBD1. The germline gives CDR1 DFQATT, CDR2 SNEGSKA (reference sequence). V lost 3 bases and J lost 2; bases outside the gene matches: 1. The length of the CDR3 is 14 residues.

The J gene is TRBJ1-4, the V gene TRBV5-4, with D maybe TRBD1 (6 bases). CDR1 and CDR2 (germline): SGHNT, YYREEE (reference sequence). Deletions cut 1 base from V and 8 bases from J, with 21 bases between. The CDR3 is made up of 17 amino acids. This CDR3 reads CASSLQGQPPGREKLFF. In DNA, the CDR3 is TGTGCCAGCAGCTTGCAAGGACAGCCCCCAGGAAGGGAAAAACTGTTTTTT.

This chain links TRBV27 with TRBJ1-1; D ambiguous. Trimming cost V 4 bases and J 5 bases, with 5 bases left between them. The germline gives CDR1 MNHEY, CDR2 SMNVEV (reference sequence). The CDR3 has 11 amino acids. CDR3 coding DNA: TGTGCCAGCAGTTCCCTAACTGAAGCTTTCTTT. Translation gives CASSSLTEAFF.